Listed below are T cell receptor beta chains from one sample, sequenced in a study of blood T cells in healthy people across ages. TCRdb processed the 5' RACE reads anew with MiXCR; each CDR3 protein has one entry. The sample has 700,000 to 950,000 distinct CDR3 sequences, roughly 64% seen once. Sequencing used blood. These receptors were collected from a man aged 25-45 years in good health. Each CDR3 is given with its conserved first and last residue. D genes are given only for firm matches. Clone size is not always given. Where it is, it says once, few, many or a class for expanded clones.

cdr3_aa	cdr3_nt	clone_size	v_call	d_call	j_call
CASSPGQGLGEKLFF	TGTGCCAGCAGCCCCGGACAGGGGCTCGGGGAAAAACTGTTTTTT	few	TRBV3-1	TRBD1	TRBJ1-4
CAWSVRWGFYGYTF	TGTGCCTGGAGTGTACGATGGGGATTCTATGGCTACACCTTC	once	TRBV30	NA	TRBJ1-2
CASSQPGSWGAPGYTF	TGTGCCAGCAGCCAGCCCGGTTCGTGGGGGGCACCTGGCTACACCTTC	few	TRBV28	NA	TRBJ1-2
CASSLGLAGVTDTQYF	TGTGCCAGCAGCTTAGGGCTAGCGGGAGTCACAGATACGCAGTATTTT	few	TRBV7-8	TRBD2	TRBJ2-3
CSVEETLGTMHF	TGCAGCGTTGAGGAAACACTCGGGACAATGCATTTT	NA	TRBV29-1	NA	TRBJ1-5
CASSLQGAGRPQHF	TGTGCCAGCAGCTTACAGGGGGCCGGGAGGCCCCAGCATTTT	NA	TRBV3-1	TRBD1	TRBJ1-5
CAWSGLAGGIQETQYF	TGTGCCTGGAGTGGCCTAGCGGGAGGGATCCAAGAGACCCAGTACTTC	NA	TRBV30	TRBD2	TRBJ2-5
CASSTRDRGPGNTEAFF	TGTGCCAGCAGTACCCGGGACAGGGGGCCCGGCAACACTGAAGCTTTCTTT	NA	TRBV28	TRBD1	TRBJ1-1
CASSPRHNEQFF	TGTGCCAGCAGCCCGCGACACAATGAGCAGTTCTTC	NA	TRBV14	NA	TRBJ2-1
CAGSDHGAIETQYF	TGTGCCGGCAGTGACCACGGGGCGATCGAGACCCAGTACTTC	NA	TRBV14	NA	TRBJ2-5
CASNLGLAVSYEQYF	TGTGCCAGTAACCTGGGACTAGCGGTTTCCTACGAGCAGTACTTC	few	TRBV6-2/TRBV6-3	TRBD2	TRBJ2-7
CASSSGPDEQYF	TGTGCCAGCAGTTCCGGCCCAGACGAGCAGTACTTC	NA	TRBV28	NA	TRBJ2-7
CASSQDLGGPYGYTF	TGTGCCAGCAGCCAAGATTTGGGAGGCCCCTATGGCTACACCTTC	NA	TRBV3-1	NA	TRBJ1-2
CASSLPNQDYEQYF	TGCGCCAGCAGCTTGCCCAACCAGGACTACGAGCAGTACTTC	NA	TRBV5-1	NA	TRBJ2-7
CSAQGLAGGLETQYF	TGCAGTGCCCAGGGACTAGCGGGAGGGTTAGAGACCCAGTACTTC	once	TRBV20-1	TRBD2	TRBJ2-5
CASLRDRQQETQYF	TGTGCCAGCCTTAGGGACAGGCAACAAGAGACCCAGTACTTC	NA	TRBV7-2	TRBD1	TRBJ2-5
CATSDDRLQETQYF	TGTGCCACCAGTGATGACAGGTTACAAGAGACCCAGTACTTC	NA	TRBV24-1	NA	TRBJ2-5
CASSLQDRPDTQYF	TGTGCCAGCAGCTTGCAGGACAGACCAGATACGCAGTATTTT	NA	TRBV7-2	NA	TRBJ2-3
CASNPGGLVSNEQFF	TGCGCCAGCAACCCCGGGGGACTAGTTAGCAATGAGCAGTTCTTC	once	TRBV4-1	TRBD2	TRBJ2-1
CSVVSGSRYEQYF	TGCAGCGTTGTTAGCGGGAGTAGGTACGAGCAGTACTTC	NA	TRBV29-1	TRBD2	TRBJ2-7
CSASGAGLRGTDTQYF	TGCAGTGCTAGTGGAGCGGGACTCAGAGGGACAGATACGCAGTATTTT	NA	TRBV20-1	TRBD2	TRBJ2-3
CSAPTSGSSEQYF	TGCAGTGCCCCGACTAGCGGGAGCTCCGAGCAGTACTTC	NA	TRBV20-1	TRBD2	TRBJ2-7
CATYEGMNTEAFF	TGTGCCACCTACGAGGGCATGAACACTGAAGCTTTCTTT	NA	TRBV6-5	NA	TRBJ1-1
CASSLSLAGNGEQYF	TGTGCCAGCAGTTTAAGTCTAGCGGGGAACGGCGAGCAGTACTTC	NA	TRBV2	TRBD2	TRBJ2-7
CSVRDTQADGYTF	TGCAGCGTCAGGGACACCCAAGCGGATGGCTACACCTTC	once	TRBV29-1	NA	TRBJ1-2
CASRLTGASFGANVLTF	TGTGCCAGCCGCTTGACAGGGGCGAGCTTTGGGGCCAACGTCCTGACTTTC	NA	TRBV7-6	TRBD1	TRBJ2-6
CASSRDSNNSPLHF	TGTGCCAGCAGCCGGGACAGCAATAATTCACCCCTCCACTTT	NA	TRBV2	TRBD1	TRBJ1-6
CASSKTGGAENTF	TGTGCCAGCAGCAAAACGGGGGGGGCGGAAAACACCTTC	NA	TRBV7-9	NA	TRBJ1-2
CASSTGTFNEQFF	TGTGCCAGCAGCACCGGGACATTCAATGAGCAGTTCTTC	few	TRBV12-3/TRBV12-4	NA	TRBJ2-1
CASTTGAQETQYF	TGTGCCAGCACCACGGGGGCCCAAGAGACCCAGTACTTC	few	TRBV12-3/TRBV12-4	NA	TRBJ2-5